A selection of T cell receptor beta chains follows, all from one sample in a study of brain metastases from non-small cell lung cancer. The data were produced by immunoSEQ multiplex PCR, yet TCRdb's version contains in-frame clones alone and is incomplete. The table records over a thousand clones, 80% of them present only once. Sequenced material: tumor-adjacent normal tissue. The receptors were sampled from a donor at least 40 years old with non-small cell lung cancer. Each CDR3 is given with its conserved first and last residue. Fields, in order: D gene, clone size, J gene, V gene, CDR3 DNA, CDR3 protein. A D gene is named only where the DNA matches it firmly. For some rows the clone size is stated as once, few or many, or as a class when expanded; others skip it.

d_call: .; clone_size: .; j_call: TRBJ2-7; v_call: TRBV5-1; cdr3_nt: TGCGCCAGCAGCTTGGACAGGGTAGGAGAGCAGTACTTC; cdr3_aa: CASSLDRVGEQYF
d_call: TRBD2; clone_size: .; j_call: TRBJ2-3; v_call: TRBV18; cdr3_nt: TGTGCCAGCTCCCGGACTAGCGGGGGGGCAGGAGATACGCAGTATTTT; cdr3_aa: CASSRTSGGAGDTQYF
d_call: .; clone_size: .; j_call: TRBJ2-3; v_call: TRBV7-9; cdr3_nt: TGTGCCAGCAGCCCACTCGGTCTACATCCTCCAGATACGCAGTATTTT; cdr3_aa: CASSPLGLHPPDTQYF
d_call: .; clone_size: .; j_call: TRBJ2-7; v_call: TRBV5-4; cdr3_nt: TGTGCCAGCAGGCAGAGGCAGAAGTGGGTCCACGAGCAGTACTTC; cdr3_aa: CASRQRQKWVHEQYF
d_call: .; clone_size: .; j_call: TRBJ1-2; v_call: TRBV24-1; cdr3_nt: TGTGCCACCAGTGCGGGCGGGTCCAAGGAAGGCTACACCTTC; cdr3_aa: CATSAGGSKEGYTF
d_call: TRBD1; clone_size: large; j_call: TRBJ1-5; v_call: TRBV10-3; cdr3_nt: TGTGCCATCAGTGAGTGGGTCGGACAGGGCATGGATCAGCCCCAGCATTTT; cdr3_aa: CAISEWVGQGMDQPQHF
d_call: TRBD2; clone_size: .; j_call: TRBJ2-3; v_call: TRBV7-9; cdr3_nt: TGTGCCAGCAGCTCGGGGAGGGAAACGCAGTATTTT; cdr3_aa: CASSSGRETQYF
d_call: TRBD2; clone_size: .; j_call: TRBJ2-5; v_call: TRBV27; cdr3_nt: TGTGCCAGCAGGACTAGCGGGCAAGAGACCCAGTACTTC; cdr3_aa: CASRTSGQETQYF
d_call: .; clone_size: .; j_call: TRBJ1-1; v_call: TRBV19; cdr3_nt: TGTGCCAGCCTTGTCAGGGGACTGAACACTGAAGCTTTCTTT; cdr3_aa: CASLVRGLNTEAFF
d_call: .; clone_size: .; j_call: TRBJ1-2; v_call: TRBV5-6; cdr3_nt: TGTGCCAGCAGCTTGGCACCGAACTATGGCTACACCTTC; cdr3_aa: CASSLAPNYGYTF
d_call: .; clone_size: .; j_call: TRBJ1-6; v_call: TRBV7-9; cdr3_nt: TGTGCCAGCAGCTTAGAGAGCAGTAATTCACCCCTCCACTTT; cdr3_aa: CASSLESSNSPLHF
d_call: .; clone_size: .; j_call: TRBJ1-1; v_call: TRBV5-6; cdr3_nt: TGTGCCAGCAGCTTGGCCGACAGGGAAGCTTTCTTT; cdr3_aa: CASSLADREAFF
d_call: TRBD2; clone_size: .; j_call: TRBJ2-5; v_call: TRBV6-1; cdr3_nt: TGTGCCAGCAGCGAACGGGGTGCGGGGGGGCCAATCTTCCCAGAGACCCAGTACTTC; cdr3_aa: CASSERGAGGPIFPETQYF
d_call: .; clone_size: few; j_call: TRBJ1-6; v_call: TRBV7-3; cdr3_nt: TGTGCCAGCAGCTCCGGGCAGGGTCCGGATTCACCCCTCCACTTT; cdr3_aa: CASSSGQGPDSPLHF
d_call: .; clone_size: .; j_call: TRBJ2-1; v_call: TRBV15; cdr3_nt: TGTGCCACCAGCTATGACCCTGGTAATGAGCAGTTCTTC; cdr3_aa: CATSYDPGNEQFF
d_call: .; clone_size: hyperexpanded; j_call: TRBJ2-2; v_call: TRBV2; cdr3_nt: TGTGCCAGCAGTGTCCACTCCCCGTGGTATATGCCCGGGGAGCTGTTTTTT; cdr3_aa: CASSVHSPWYMPGELFF
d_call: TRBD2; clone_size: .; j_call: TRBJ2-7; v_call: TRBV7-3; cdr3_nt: TGTGCCAGCAGCTTACGGCCTAGCGGGGCCTACGAGCAGTACTTC; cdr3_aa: CASSLRPSGAYEQYF
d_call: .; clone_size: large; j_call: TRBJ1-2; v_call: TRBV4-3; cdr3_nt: TGCGCCAGCAGCCAAGATCGGGTTACAGGGACGAGGAGCTATGGCTACACCTTC; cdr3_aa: CASSQDRVTGTRSYGYTF
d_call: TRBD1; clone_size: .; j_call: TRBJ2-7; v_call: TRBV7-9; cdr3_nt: TGTGCCAGCAGCGAAGGGACAGGGTGGGACGAGCAGTACTTC; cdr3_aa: CASSEGTGWDEQYF
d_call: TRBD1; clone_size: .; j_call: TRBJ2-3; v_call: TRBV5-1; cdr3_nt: TGCGCCAGCAGCTTGTGGACAGGGCGCACAGATACGCAGTATTTT; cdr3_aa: CASSLWTGRTDTQYF
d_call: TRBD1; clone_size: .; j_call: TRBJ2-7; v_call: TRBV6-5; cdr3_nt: TGTGCCAGCAGTAGTCCGGGACAGGGGATGTACGAGCAGTACTTC; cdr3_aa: CASSSPGQGMYEQYF
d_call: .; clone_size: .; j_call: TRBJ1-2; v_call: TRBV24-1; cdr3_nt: TGTGCCACCAGTGATCAACACCTGGACGGACCCTATGGCTACACCTTC; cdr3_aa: CATSDQHLDGPYGYTF
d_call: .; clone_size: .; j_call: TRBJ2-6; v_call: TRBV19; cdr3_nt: TGTGCCAGTGGTTGGGGGGGCCTCGCGAGAGCCAACGTCCTGACTTTC; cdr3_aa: CASGWGGLARANVLTF
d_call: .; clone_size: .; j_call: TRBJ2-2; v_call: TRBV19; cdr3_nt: TGTGCCAGTACCCCCAGGAACACCGGGGAGCTGTTTTTT; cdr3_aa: CASTPRNTGELFF
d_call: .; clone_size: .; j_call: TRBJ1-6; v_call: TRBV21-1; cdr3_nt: TGTGCCAGCAGCACCGCACAGGGGACGGGGAATTCACCCCTCCACTTT; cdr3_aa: CASSTAQGTGNSPLHF
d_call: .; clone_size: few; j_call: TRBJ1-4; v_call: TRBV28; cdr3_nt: TGTGCCAGCATGGTATCTCGCGACGGCGGGGAACTGTTTTTT; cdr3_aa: CASMVSRDGGELFF
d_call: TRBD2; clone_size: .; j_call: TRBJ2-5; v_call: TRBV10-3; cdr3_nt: TGTGCCACCGGACTAGCGGGGGAAGAGACCCAGTACTTC; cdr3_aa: CATGLAGEETQYF
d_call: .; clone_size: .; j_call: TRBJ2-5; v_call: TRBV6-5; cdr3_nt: TGTGCCAGCAGTTACGTAGGGCGCGGAGAGACCCAGTACTTC; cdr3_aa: CASSYVGRGETQYF
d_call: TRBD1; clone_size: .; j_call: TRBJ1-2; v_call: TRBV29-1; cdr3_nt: TGCAGCGTTGAAGGGACAGGGGGCGGCTATGGCTACACCTTC; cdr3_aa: CSVEGTGGGYGYTF
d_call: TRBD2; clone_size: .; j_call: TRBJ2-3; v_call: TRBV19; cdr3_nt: TGTGCCAGTAGTAGGGACGGGAGGAGCACAGATACGCAGTATTTT; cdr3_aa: CASSRDGRSTDTQYF
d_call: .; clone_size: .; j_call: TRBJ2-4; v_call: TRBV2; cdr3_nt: TGTGCCAGCAGTGATTCGCTAATGAACATTCAGTACTTC; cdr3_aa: CASSDSLMNIQYF
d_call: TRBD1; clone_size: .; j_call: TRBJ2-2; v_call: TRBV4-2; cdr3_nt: TGTGCCAGCGGGGGACAGGGGATCACCGGGGAGCTGTTTTTT; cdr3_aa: CASGGQGITGELFF
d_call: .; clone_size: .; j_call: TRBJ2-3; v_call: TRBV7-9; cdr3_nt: TGTGCCAGCAGTTCGGATAGCGGCACAGATACGCAGTATTTT; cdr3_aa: CASSSDSGTDTQYF
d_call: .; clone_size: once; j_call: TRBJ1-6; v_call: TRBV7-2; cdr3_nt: TGTGCCAGCAGCTTATTGGGCAGAAGTAATTCACCCCTCCACTTT; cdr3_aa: CASSLLGRSNSPLHF
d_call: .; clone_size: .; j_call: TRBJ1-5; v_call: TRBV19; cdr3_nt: TGTGCCAGTAGTATAGTGCCGCGACAGCGGAACCATCAGCCCCAGCATTTT; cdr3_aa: CASSIVPRQRNHQPQHF
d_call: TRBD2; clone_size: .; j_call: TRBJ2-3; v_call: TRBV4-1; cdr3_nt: TGCGCCAGCAGCCTCGGGCAGGGCGGGGGGGCGATTGATACGCAGTATTTT; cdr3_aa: CASSLGQGGGAIDTQYF
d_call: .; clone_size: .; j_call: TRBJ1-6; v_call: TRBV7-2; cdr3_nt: TGTGCCAGCAGCTTATTGGGCAGAAGTAATTCACCCCTCCATTTT; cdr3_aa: CASSLLGRSNSPLHF
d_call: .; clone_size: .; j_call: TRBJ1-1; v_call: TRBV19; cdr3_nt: TGTGCCAGTAGTCCCTGGACAGTGAACACTGAAGCTTTCTTT; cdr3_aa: CASSPWTVNTEAFF
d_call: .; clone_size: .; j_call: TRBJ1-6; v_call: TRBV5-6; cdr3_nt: TGTGCCAGCAGCTTCCGAGGGGCGCCCTATAATTCACCCCTCCACTTT; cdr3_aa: CASSFRGAPYNSPLHF
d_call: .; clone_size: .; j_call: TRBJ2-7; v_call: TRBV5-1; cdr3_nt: TGCGCCAGCAGCTTGTCGTGGGGGCACGAGCAGTACTTC; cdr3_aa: CASSLSWGHEQYF
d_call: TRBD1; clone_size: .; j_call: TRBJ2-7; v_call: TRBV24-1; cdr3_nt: TGTGCCACCAGTGATACCTCGACAGGGATCTACGAGCAGTACTTC; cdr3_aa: CATSDTSTGIYEQYF
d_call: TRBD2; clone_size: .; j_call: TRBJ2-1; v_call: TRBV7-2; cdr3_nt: TGTGCCAGCAGCCTAGCGGGTGCTAGCGGGGGGTTTGGGCAGTTCTTC; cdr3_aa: CASSLAGASGGFGQFF
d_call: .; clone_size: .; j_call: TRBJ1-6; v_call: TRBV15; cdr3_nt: TGTGCCACCAGCAGAGAGGGTAATTCACCCCTCCACTTT; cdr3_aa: CATSREGNSPLHF
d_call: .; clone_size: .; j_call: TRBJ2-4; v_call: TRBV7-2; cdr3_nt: TGTGCCAGCAGCTTAGTAATTGCAGGGCTGCAAAGCATTCAGTACTTC; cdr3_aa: CASSLVIAGLQSIQYF
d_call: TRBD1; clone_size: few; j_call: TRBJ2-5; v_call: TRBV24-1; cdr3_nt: TGTGCCACCAATGGGCAATGCGACAGGGCGGGAGAGACCCAGTACTTC; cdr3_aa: CATNGQCDRAGETQYF
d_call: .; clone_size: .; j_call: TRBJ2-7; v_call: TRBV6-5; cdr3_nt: TGTGCCAGCGGAGGATCCCCCCTCTACGAGCAGTACTTC; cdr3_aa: CASGGSPLYEQYF
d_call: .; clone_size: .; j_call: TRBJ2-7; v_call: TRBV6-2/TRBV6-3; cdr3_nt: TGTGCCAGCAGTCACGACGAGACACACGAGCAGTACTTC; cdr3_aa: CASSHDETHEQYF
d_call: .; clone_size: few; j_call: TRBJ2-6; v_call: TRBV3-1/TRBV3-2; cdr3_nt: TGTGCCAGCAGCCAAGCTGCTGGGGCCAACGTCCTGACTTTC; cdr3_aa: CASSQAAGANVLTF
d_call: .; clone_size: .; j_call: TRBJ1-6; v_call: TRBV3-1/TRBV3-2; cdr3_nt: TGTGCCAGCAGCCAAGATCTGGCAGGGCGGTCACCCCTCCACTTT; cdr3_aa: CASSQDLAGRSPLHF